These 17 T cell receptor beta chains share one sample of origin, sequenced in a study of blood T cell repertoires in COVID-19. Clones were sequenced by immunoSEQ multiplex PCR, and TCRdb holds only the in-frame ones, with some missing. The sample comprises over 100,000 clones, over 65% of which are singletons, and approximately 18% rests with the top ten. Sequenced: peripheral blood. The receptors were sampled from a woman aged 60-75 years with acute or convalescent COVID-19.

J is TRBJ2-7 and V is TRBV6-5, with TRBD1 matching 11 bases. V lost 4 bases to trimming and J lost 5 bases; unmatched junction nucleotides: 7. CDR1 is MNHEY and CDR2 is SVGAGI in the germline V gene. The CDR3 totals 15 residues. CDR3 coding DNA: TGTGCCAGCAGTTCTCGGACAGGGGGCGAGAACGAGCAGTACTTC. As protein: CASSSRTGGENEQYF.

The chain uses TRBV11-1 and TRBJ2-5, with D possibly TRBD2 on 6 matching bases. Between the trimmed V and J ends, which lost 6 bases and 1 base, there was a span of 15 bases. There are 15 residues in the CDR3. Per germline, CDR1 SGHAT and CDR2 FQDESV (reference sequence). Here the CDR3 reads CASRPLAALQETQYF. The CDR3 DNA reads as TGTGCCAGCAGGCCTTTAGCGGCCCTCCAAGAGACCCAGTACTTC.

V and J are TRBV7-3 and TRBJ2-3, with D perhaps matching TRBD1 (5 bases). CDR1 SGHTA and CDR2 FQGTGA come from the germline V gene. The V gene lost 5 bases and the J gene lost 2 bases, with 8 bases spanning the gap. The CDR3 contains 13 residues. CDR3 loop: CASSPGYTDTQYF. For the CDR3, the DNA is TGTGCCAGCAGCCCAGGGTACACAGATACGCAGTATTTT.

This clone was seen just once. This sequence joins TRBV2 and TRBJ2-2; the D is unclear. This CDR3 spans 13 amino acids. CDR1 and CDR2 (germline): SNHLY, FYNNEI. The V gene lost 4 bases and the J gene lost 5 bases, with 8 bases spanning the gap. The CDR3 region has the DNA TGTGCCAGCAGTGCTGACGGGACCGGGGAGCTGTTTTTT. Translated: CASSADGTGELFF. Full variable domain (missing parts from reference TRBV2 and TRBJ2-2): EPEVTQTPSHQVTQMGQEVILRCVPISNHLYFYWYRQILGQKVEFLVSFYNNEISEKSEIFDDQFSVERPDGSNFTLKIRSTKLEDSAMYFCASSADGTGELFFGEGSRLTVL.

This clone occurred a few times. The chain has TRBV30 and TRBJ1-2; D is perhaps TRBD1 (5 bases). Per germline, CDR1 GTSNPN and CDR2 SVGIG (reference sequence). The germline V and J ends were trimmed by 2 bases and 4 bases, with 14 bases remaining between them. The CDR3 totals 14 residues. CDR3 protein: CAWSHNRKTYGYTF. CDR3 nucleotide sequence: TGTGCCTGGAGTCATAACAGGAAAACCTATGGCTACACCTTC. The whole variable domain, filled in from reference TRBV30 and TRBJ1-2, reads SQTIHQWPATLVQPVGSPLSLECTVEGTSNPNLYWYRQAAGRGLQLLFYSVGIGQISSEVPQNLSASRPQDRQFILSSKKLLLSDSGFYLCAWSHNRKTYGYTFGSGTRLTVV.

The chain uses TRBV9 and TRBJ1-1; D might be TRBD1 (6 bases). CDR1 is SGDLS and CDR2 is YYNGEE in the germline V gene. This CDR3 has 13 amino acids. Trimming cost V 3 bases and J 4 bases, with 10 bases left between them. Here the CDR3 reads CASSGTGTTEAFF. The CDR3, as DNA: TGTGCCAGCAGCGGCACAGGGACCACTGAAGCTTTCTTT. The complete variable domain, with remaining parts taken from reference TRBV9 and TRBJ1-1, reads DSGVTQTPKHLITATGQRVTLRCSPRSGDLSVYWYQQSLDQGLQFLIQYYNGEERAKGNILERFSAQQFPDLHSELNLSSLELGDSALYFCASSGTGTTEAFFGQGTRLTVV.

The chain joins TRBV24-1 to TRBJ2-1; maybe TRBD1 (6 bases). The CDR3 covers 18 residues. The germline gives CDR1 KGHDR, CDR2 SFDVKD. The V gene lost 4 bases and the J gene lost 3 bases, with 21 bases spanning the gap. CDR3 nucleotide sequence: TGTGCCACCAGTGACCCGCCTACCGGACAGTCGGGCTACAATGAGCAGTTCTTC. Amino acid sequence: CATSDPPTGQSGYNEQFF.

This clone was observed a single time. The chain is built from TRBV18 and TRBJ1-1; 11 nucleotides line up with TRBD1. The CDR3 is 15 amino acids. The J segment lost 2 bases and the V segment lost 5 bases, leaving 4 bases of the junction unmatched. CDR1 and CDR2 (germline): KGHSH, LQKENI. In DNA form, the CDR3 reads TGTGCCAGCTCAGGACAGGGGGCTGTTAACACTGAAGCTTTCTTT. This codes for CASSGQGAVNTEAFF.

This clone was counted a single time. V usage is TRBV6-5 and J usage is TRBJ1-1, with D uncertain. The germline gives CDR1 MNHEY, CDR2 SVGAGI. V was trimmed by 5 bases and J by 1 base, leaving 8 bases between them. This CDR3 is built from 13 residues. The CDR3 spells CASSLGRNTEAFF. In DNA form, the CDR3 reads TGTGCCAGCAGTCTGGGCAGGAACACTGAAGCTTTCTTT.

The rearrangement joins TRBV5-5 to TRBJ1-1; 10 positions match TRBD1. The CDR3 is 15 amino acids. The germline CDR1 and CDR2 sequences are SGHKS and YYEKEE (reference sequence). The V segment lost 6 bases and the J segment 1 base; nucleotides outside the gene matches: 6. CDR3 bases: TGTGCCAGCAATTGGGGACAGGGGACGAACACTGAAGCTTTCTTT. This codes for CASNWGQGTNTEAFF.

The chain employs TRBV5-1 and TRBJ2-5; D might be TRBD2 (5 bases). Per germline, CDR1 SGHRS and CDR2 YFSETQ. The CDR3 is 15 residues long. Trimming took 5 bases from V and 1 from J, leaving 15 bases between them. The CDR3 nucleotides are TGCGCCAGCAGGCTTCCGCGCGGGCTCCAAGAGACCCAGTACTTC. As protein: CASRLPRGLQETQYF.

Concerning this clone itself: One end of the junction does not line up with germline, which may come from a read error. The chain has TRBV4-1 and TRBJ1-2; possibly TRBD1 for D (5 bases). This CDR3 has 12 amino acids. The germline V gene has CDR1 MGHRA and CDR2 YSYEKL. CDR3 DNA sequence: TGCGCCAGCAGCCAATCCGACAGTCCGGGGGCCTTC. It specifies CASSQSDSPGAF.

The chain carries TRBV3-1 (or the pseudogene TRBV3-2) and TRBJ2-7; possibly TRBD2 for D (6 bases). This CDR3 has 13 residues. Germline lookup yields CDR1 LGHDT and CDR2 YNNKEL (reference sequence). Between the trimmed V and J ends, which lost 4 bases and 2 bases, there was a span of 9 bases. CDR3 sequence reads: CASSREVPYEQYF. The CDR3 nucleotides are TGTGCCAGCAGCCGGGAGGTTCCCTACGAGCAGTACTTC.

The chain links TRBV29-1 to TRBJ2-5; a possible D gene is TRBD2 (6 bases). The length of the CDR3 is 12 residues. The germline V and J ends were trimmed by 8 bases and 7 bases, with 17 bases remaining between them. Germline CDR1 reads SQVTM; CDR2 reads ANQGSEA. The CDR3 nucleotides read TGCAGCTCCCCGGGAGAGGAAGGGACCCAGTACTTC. Translation: CSSPGEEGTQYF.

This sequence joins TRBV6-5 and TRBJ1-5; D might be TRBD1 (6 bases). V dropped 8 bases and J dropped 0 bases, with 11 bases sitting between them. The CDR3 has 14 amino acids. Germline CDR1 is MNHEY and CDR2 is SVGAGI. The CDR3 loop reads CASLRQDSNQPQHF. The CDR3, as DNA: TGTGCCAGCCTCAGACAGGATAGCAATCAGCCCCAGCATTTT.

The chain is built from TRBV5-6 and TRBJ1-5, with a possible D match to TRBD1 (5 bases). Germline CDR1 and CDR2: SGHDT and YYEEEE. Trimming pared 4 bases from V and 2 bases from J, leaving 16 bases between. This CDR3 is built from 16 residues. CDR3 protein: CASSPRTGRGNQPQHF. The DNA for the CDR3 is TGTGCCAGCAGCCCTCGGACGGGCAGGGGCAATCAGCCCCAGCATTTT. The entire variable domain, with the rest obtained from reference TRBV5-6 and TRBJ1-5, is as follows: DAGVTQSPTHLIKTRGQQVTLRCSPKSGHDTVSWYQQALGQGPQFIFQYYEEEERQRGNFPDRFSGHQFPNYSSELNVNALLLGDSALYLCASSPRTGRGNQPQHFGDGTRLSIL.

The V call is TRBV20-1, the J call TRBJ2-1; TRBD1 might be the D (6 bases). This CDR3 is 11 amino acids long. CDR1 and CDR2 (germline): DFQATT, SNEGSKA (reference sequence). Trimming removed 2 bases from V and 9 bases from J, with 8 bases in between. The CDR3, as DNA: TGCAGTGCTAGACGGGACATTGAGCAGTTCTTC. This sequence encodes CSARRDIEQFF.